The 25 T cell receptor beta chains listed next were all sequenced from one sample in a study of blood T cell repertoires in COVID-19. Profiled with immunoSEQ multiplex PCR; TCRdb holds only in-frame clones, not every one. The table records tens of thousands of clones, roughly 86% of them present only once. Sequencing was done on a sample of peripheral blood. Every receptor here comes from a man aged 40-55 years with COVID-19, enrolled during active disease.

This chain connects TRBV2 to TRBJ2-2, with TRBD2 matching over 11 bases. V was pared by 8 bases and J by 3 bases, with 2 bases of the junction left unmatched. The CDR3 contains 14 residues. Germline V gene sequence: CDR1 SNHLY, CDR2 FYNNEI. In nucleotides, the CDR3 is TGTGCCAGCGGTAGCGGGAGGGACACCGGGGAGCTGTTTTTT. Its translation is CASGSGRDTGELFF.

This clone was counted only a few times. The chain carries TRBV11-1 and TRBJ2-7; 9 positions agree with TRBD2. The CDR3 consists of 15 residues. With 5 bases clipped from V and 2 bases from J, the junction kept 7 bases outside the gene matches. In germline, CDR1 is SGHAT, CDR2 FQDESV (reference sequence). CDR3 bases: TGTGCCAGCAGCCGGGGGCTAGCGGGGCCCTACGAGCAGTACTTC. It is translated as CASSRGLAGPYEQYF.

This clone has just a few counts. As DNA, the CDR3 is TGCGCCAGCAGCCAAGAAGGAGAAGGTGGGCTAGCGGGAGTAGGGGACGAGCAGTACTTC. Encoded protein: CASSQEGEGGLAGVGDEQYF. The rearrangement uses TRBV4-1 and TRBJ2-7; 10 positions match TRBD2. The trim removed 0 bases at V and 5 bases at J, leaving 19 bases unmatched. The CDR3 totals 20 residues. In germline, CDR1 is MGHRA, CDR2 YSYEKL.

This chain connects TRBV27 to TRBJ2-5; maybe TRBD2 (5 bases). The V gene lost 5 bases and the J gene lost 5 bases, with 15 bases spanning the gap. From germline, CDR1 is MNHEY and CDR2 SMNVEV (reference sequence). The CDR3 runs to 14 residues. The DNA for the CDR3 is TGTGCCAGCAGTCATCGCGCGGGTACGGAGACCCAGTACTTC. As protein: CASSHRAGTETQYF.

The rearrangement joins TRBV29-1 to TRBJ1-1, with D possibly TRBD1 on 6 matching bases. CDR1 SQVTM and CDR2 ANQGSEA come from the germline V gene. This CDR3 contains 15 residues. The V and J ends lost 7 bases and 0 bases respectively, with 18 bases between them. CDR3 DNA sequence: TGCAGCGGGATCCCCACCAGGGGAATGAACACTGAAGCTTTCTTT. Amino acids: CSGIPTRGMNTEAFF.

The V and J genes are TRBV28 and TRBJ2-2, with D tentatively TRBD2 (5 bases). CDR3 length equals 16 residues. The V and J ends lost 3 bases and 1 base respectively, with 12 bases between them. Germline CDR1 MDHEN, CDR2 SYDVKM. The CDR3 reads CASSLGRRMNTGELFF. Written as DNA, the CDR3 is TGTGCCAGCAGTTTGGGCAGGAGGATGAACACCGGGGAGCTGTTTTTT. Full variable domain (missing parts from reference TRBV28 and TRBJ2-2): DVKVTQSSRYLVKRTGEKVFLECVQDMDHENMFWYRQDPGLGLRLIYFSYDVKMKEKGDIPEGYSVSREKKERFSLILESASTNQTSMYLCASSLGRRMNTGELFFGEGSRLTVL.

CDR3 bases: TGCGCCAGCAGCCAAGAACGAGATCCCACCATTCATAATTCACCCCTCCACTTT. It translates to CASSQERDPTIHNSPLHF. This chain links TRBV4-1 with TRBJ1-6; D unresolved. The CDR3 length is 18 residues. V lost 0 bases to trimming and J lost 5 bases, with 17 bases between them. Germline V gene lookup returns CDR1 MGHRA and CDR2 YSYEKL.

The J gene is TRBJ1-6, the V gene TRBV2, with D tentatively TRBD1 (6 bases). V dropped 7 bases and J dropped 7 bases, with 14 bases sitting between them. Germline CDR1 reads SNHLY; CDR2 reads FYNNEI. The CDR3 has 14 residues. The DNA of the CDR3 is TGTGCCAGCAACACAGGGAGTCTGAATTCACCCCTCCACTTT. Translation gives CASNTGSLNSPLHF. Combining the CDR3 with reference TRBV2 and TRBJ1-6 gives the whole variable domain EPEVTQTPSHQVTQMGQEVILRCVPISNHLYFYWYRQILGQKVEFLVSFYNNEISEKSEIFDDQFSVERPDGSNFTLKIRSTKLEDSAMYFCASNTGSLNSPLHFGNGTRLTVT.

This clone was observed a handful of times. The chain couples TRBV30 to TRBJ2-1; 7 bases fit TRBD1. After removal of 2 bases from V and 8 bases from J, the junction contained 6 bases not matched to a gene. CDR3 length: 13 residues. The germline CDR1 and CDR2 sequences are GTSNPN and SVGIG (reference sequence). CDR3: CAWSLDRLHEQFF. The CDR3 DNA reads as TGTGCCTGGAGTTTGGACAGGTTACATGAGCAGTTCTTC.

In DNA form, the CDR3 reads TGTGCCAGTAGTAAAAATACAGGTCGCCCTCTTGAAGCTTTCTTT. This translates into CASSKNTGRPLEAFF. This chain joins TRBV19 and TRBJ1-1; possibly TRBD1 for D (5 bases). Trimming cost V 4 bases and J 7 bases, with 19 bases left between them. The germline gives CDR1 LNHDA, CDR2 SQIVND (reference sequence). The CDR3 has 15 residues.

The CDR3 is CASSPNQPQHF. The CDR3, as DNA: TGTGCCAGCAGCCCTAATCAGCCCCAGCATTTT. The chain couples TRBV7-9 to TRBJ1-5; no firm D call. The germline V and J ends were trimmed by 5 bases and 4 bases, with 3 bases remaining between them. The CDR3 length is 11 residues. Germline lookup yields CDR1 SEHNR and CDR2 FQNEAQ (reference sequence).

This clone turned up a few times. CDR3: CASSEGSSYEQYF. The CDR3 bases are TGTGCCAGCAGTGAGGGCAGTTCCTACGAGCAGTACTTC. The rearrangement uses TRBV2 and TRBJ2-7; no firm D call. CDR3 length: 13 residues. The V end lost 3 bases, the J end lost 1 base, and 7 bases lay between the germline ends. The V gene's germline CDR1 is SNHLY and CDR2 FYNNEI.

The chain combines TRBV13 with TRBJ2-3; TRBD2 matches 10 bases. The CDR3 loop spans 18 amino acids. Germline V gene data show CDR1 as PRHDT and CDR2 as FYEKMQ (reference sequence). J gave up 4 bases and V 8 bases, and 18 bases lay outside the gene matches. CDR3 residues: CASSSQASGSYIPDTQYF. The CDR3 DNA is TGTGCCAGCTCCTCCCAGGCTAGCGGGAGTTATATCCCAGATACGCAGTATTTT.

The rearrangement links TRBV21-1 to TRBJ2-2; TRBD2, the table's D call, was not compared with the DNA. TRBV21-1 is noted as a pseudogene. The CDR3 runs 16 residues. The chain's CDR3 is CASIPLAGGNTGELFF. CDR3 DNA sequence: TGTGCCAGCATACCGCTAGCGGGGGGCAACACCGGGGAGCTGTTTTTT.

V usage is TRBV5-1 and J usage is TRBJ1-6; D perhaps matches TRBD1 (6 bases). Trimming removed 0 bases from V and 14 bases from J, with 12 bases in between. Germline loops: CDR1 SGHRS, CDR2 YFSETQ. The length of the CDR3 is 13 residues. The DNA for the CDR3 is TGCGCCAGCAGCTTGGGGACAGAAGGCACCCTCCACTTT. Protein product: CASSLGTEGTLHF.

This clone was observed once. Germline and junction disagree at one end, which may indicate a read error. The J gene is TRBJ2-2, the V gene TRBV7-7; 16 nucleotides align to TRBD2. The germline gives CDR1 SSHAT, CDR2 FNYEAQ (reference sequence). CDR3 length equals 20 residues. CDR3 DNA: TGTGCTAGCAGCTTAGCGGCTGGGACTAGCGGGGGGGCCCACACCGGGGAGCTGTTTTTT. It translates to CASSLAAGTSGGAHTGELFF.

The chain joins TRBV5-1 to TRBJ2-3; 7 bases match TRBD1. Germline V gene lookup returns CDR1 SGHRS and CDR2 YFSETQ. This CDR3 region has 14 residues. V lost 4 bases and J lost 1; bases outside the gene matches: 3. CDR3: CASSQGTGTDTQYF. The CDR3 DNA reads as TGCGCCAGCAGCCAAGGGACAGGCACAGATACGCAGTATTTT.

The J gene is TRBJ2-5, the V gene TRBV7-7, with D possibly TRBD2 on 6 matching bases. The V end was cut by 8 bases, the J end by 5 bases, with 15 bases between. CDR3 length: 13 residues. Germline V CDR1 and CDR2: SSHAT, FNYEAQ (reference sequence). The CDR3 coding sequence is TGTGCCAGCCGGGCGGCGGGGAGGGAGACCCAGTACTTC. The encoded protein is CASRAAGRETQYF.

The CDR3 coding sequence is TGTGCCAGCAACTCGGGAGGGCCCTCGAATGAGCAGTTCTTC. Its protein is CASNSGGPSNEQFF. V gene TRBV7-2 combines with J gene TRBJ2-1; 8 nucleotides match TRBD2. CDR3 size: 14 residues. Germline V gene sequence: CDR1 SGHTA, CDR2 FQGNSA. V trimming: 7 bases; J trimming: 7 bases; junction bases outside the gene matches: 9.

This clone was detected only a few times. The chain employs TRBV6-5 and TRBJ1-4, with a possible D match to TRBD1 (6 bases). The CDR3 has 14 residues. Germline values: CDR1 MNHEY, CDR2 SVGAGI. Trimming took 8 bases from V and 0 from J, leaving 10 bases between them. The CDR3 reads CASGGQPTNEKLFF. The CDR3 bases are TGTGCCAGCGGGGGACAACCAACTAATGAAAAACTGTTTTTT.

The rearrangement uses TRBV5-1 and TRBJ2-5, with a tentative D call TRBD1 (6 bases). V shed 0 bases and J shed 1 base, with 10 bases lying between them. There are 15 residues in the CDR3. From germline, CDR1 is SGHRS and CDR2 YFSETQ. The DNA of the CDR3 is TGCGCCAGCAGCTTGGCTTCAGGGGCCCAAGAGACCCAGTACTTC. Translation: CASSLASGAQETQYF.

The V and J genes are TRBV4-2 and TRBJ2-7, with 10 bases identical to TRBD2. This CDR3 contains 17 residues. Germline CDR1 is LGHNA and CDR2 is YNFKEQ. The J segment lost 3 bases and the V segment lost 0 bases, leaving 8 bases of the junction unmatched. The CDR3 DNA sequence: TGTGCCAGCAGCCAAGATAGAGAGCGGGAGGGCCTCTACGAGCAGTACTTC. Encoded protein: CASSQDREREGLYEQYF.

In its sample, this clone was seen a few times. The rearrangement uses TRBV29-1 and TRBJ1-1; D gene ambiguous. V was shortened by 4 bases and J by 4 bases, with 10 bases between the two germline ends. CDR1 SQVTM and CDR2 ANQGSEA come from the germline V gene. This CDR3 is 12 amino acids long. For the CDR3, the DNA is TGCAGCGTTGTTACCGGTGGCACTGAAGCTTTCTTT. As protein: CSVVTGGTEAFF.

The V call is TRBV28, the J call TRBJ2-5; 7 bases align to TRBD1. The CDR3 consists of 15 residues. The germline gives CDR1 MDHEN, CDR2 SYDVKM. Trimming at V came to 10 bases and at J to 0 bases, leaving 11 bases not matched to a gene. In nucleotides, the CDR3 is TGTGCCATCAAGAGGGGGCAGGGATACCAAGAGACCCAGTACTTC. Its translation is CAIKRGQGYQETQYF.

CDR3 loop: CASRKWDLGGNEQYF. Here the CDR3 DNA reads TGTGCCAGCAGGAAGTGGGACTTGGGGGGGAACGAGCAGTACTTC. The gene calls are TRBV6-5 and TRBJ2-7; 7 nucleotides match TRBD2. Trimming took 6 bases from V and 5 from J; bases not matched to a gene: 13. Germline V gene data show CDR1 as MNHEY and CDR2 as SVGAGI. The CDR3 covers 15 residues.